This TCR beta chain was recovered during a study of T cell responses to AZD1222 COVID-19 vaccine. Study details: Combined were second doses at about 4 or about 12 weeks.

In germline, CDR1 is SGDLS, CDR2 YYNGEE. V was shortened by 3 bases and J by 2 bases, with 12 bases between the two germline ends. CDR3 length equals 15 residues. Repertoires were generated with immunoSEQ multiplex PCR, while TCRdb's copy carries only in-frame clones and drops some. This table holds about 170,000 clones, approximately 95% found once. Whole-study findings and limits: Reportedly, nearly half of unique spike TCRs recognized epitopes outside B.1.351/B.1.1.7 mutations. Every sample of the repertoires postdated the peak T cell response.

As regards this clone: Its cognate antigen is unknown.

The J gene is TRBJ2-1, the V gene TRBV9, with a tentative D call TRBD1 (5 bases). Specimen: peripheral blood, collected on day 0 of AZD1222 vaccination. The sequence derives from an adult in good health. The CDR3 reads CASSEQVHPYNEQFF. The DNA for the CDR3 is TGTGCCAGCAGCGAACAGGTCCATCCCTACAATGAGCAGTTCTTC.